Below are 22 T cell receptor beta chains sequenced from a single sample in a study of T cells in Graves' hyperthyroidism and ophthalmopathy. There were TCR beta CDR3 regions amplified from RNA transcripts. The HTBI primer set served for first-round RT-PCR of the TCR CDR3. TCRdb reprocessed the multiplex PCR reads via MiXCR and lists one record per CDR3 protein. Among about 510,000 distinct CDR3 sequences listed, 35% to 50% were seen once. The sample was peripheral blood or thyroid tissue (not recorded which). The receptors were sampled from an adult woman with Graves' disease, either hyperthyroidism or ophthalmopathy (not recorded which).

The chain employs TRBV19 and TRBJ1-1; no firm D call. The V gene's germline CDR1 is LNHDA and CDR2 SQIVND (reference sequence). V dropped 2 bases and J dropped 3 bases, with 10 bases sitting between them. This CDR3 spans 14 amino acids. As DNA, the CDR3 is TGTGCCAGTAGTATAATTCACAGCCACACTGAAGCTTTCTTT. It yields the protein CASSIIHSHTEAFF.

V is TRBV25-1 and J is TRBJ1-6; no firm D call. Germline V lookup: CDR1 MGHDK, CDR2 SYGVNS. CDR3 size: 14 residues. V shed 9 bases and J shed 0 bases, with 9 bases lying between them. The CDR3 nucleotides are TGTGCCAGACCAACGAGCTCCTATAATTCACCCCTCCACTTT. As protein: CARPTSSYNSPLHF.

This clonotype was seen only a few times. The rearrangement links TRBV3-1 to TRBJ2-7; 7 bases are a match to TRBD2. Germline V CDR1 and CDR2: LGHDT, YNNKEL (reference sequence). This CDR3 has 15 amino acids. J gave up 3 bases and V 1 base, and 6 bases lay outside the gene matches. As DNA, the CDR3 is TGTGCCAGCAGCCAAGGAAGGGCGGGGGTCTACGAGCAGTACTTC. It yields the protein CASSQGRAGVYEQYF.

This clonotype was picked up many times. CDR3 amino acids: CASSEGGRNTIYF. The CDR3, as DNA: TGTGCCAGCAGTGAGGGGGGAAGAAACACCATATATTTT. The rearrangement links TRBV25-1 to TRBJ1-3; D perhaps matches TRBD1 (5 bases). The CDR3 is 13 amino acids. V shed 3 bases and J shed 5 bases, with 8 bases lying between them. Per germline, CDR1 MGHDK and CDR2 SYGVNS. Full variable domain (missing parts from reference TRBV25-1 and TRBJ1-3): EADIYQTPRYLVIGTGKKITLECSQTMGHDKMYWYQQDPGMELHLIHYSYGVNSTEKGDLSSESTVSRIRTEHFPLTLESARPSHTSQYLCASSEGGRNTIYFGEGSWLTVV.

This clonotype was picked up a small number of times. The chain joins TRBV6-6 to TRBJ2-5, with TRBD1 matching over 11 bases. V lost 4 bases to trimming and J lost 6 bases; unmatched junction nucleotides: 4. Germline CDR1 reads MNHNY; CDR2 reads SVGAGI (reference sequence). The CDR3 spans 14 residues. The CDR3 DNA follows: TGTGCCAGCAGTTTCGGACAGGGGGCCAAGACCCAGTACTTC. This translates into CASSFGQGAKTQYF.

The rearrangement uses TRBV19 and TRBJ2-3; D might be TRBD1 (6 bases). V was shortened by 7 bases and J by 2 bases, with 13 bases between the two germline ends. CDR1 is LNHDA and CDR2 is SQIVND in the germline V gene (reference sequence). The CDR3 is 14 residues long. The CDR3 protein is CASIPDSYTDTQYF. The DNA of the CDR3 is TGTGCCAGTATTCCGGACAGCTACACAGATACGCAGTATTTT.

Worth noting for this clonotype: One end of the junction varies from germline; a read error may be responsible. This chain uses TRBV7-2 with TRBJ1-2; 8 bases map to TRBD1. Germline CDR1 is SGHTA and CDR2 is FQGNSA. The CDR3 is made up of 15 amino acids. This CDR3 reads CASSRTRDRNYGHTF. CDR3 DNA: TGTGCCAGCAGCCGGACCCGGGACAGGAACTATGGCCACACCTTC.

Of note for this clonotype: An end of the junction does not agree with germline; a read error may underlie this. This chain links TRBV7-9 with TRBJ2-7; D unclear. Germline loops: CDR1 SEHNR, CDR2 FQNEAQ (reference sequence). The CDR3 length is 17 residues. The CDR3 region is CASSHPEPSGKGYEQYF. CDR3 coding DNA: TGCGCCAGCAGCCACCCCGAGCCGTCGGGTAAGGGCTACGAGCAGTACTTC.

The sample holds one count of this clonotype. The V and J genes are TRBV29-1 and TRBJ2-7, with 7 nucleotides matching TRBD1. Trimming cost V 4 bases and J 7 bases; bases outside gene matches: 16. Germline CDR1 and CDR2: SQVTM and ANQGSEA. This CDR3 is built from 15 residues. As DNA, the CDR3 is TGCAGCGTTGTTAAGGGACAGATCCCTCCCAATGAGCAGTACTTC. Amino acids: CSVVKGQIPPNEQYF.

This clonotype was detected many times. V is TRBV14 and J is TRBJ1-2; D is ambiguous. Between the trimmed V and J ends, which lost 6 bases and 4 bases, there was a span of 15 bases. Looked up from germline, CDR1 is SGHDN and CDR2 is FVKESK. The CDR3 loop spans 14 amino acids. The CDR3 sequence: CASRKGSGRYGYTF. CDR3 nucleotide sequence: TGTGCCAGCAGGAAAGGGTCTGGGCGCTATGGCTACACCTTC.

The chain couples TRBV10-1 to TRBJ2-2, with 11 bases fitting TRBD2. Germline-derived CDR1 and CDR2 are WNHNN and SYGVQD (reference sequence). CDR3 size: 16 residues. Trimming removed 3 bases from V and 6 bases from J; junction bases left unmatched: 6. The CDR3 sequence: CASSDGSGRAAGELFF. As DNA, the CDR3 is TGCGCCAGCAGTGATGGTAGCGGGAGGGCCGCCGGGGAGCTGTTTTTT.

This clonotype was seen repeatedly, ten times or more. The chain has TRBV7-2 and TRBJ1-3, with D tentatively TRBD1 (5 bases). Germline values: CDR1 SGHTA, CDR2 FQGNSA. Trimming cost V 6 bases and J 0 bases, with 15 bases left between them. CDR3 length: 16 amino acids. The CDR3 reads CASSSGGSYSGNTIYF. CDR3 DNA sequence: TGTGCCAGCAGTTCGGGGGGGTCCTACTCTGGAAACACCATATATTTT.

The chain combines TRBV29-1 with TRBJ2-7; maybe TRBD1 (5 bases). The CDR3 has 12 residues. V lost 7 bases and J 5 bases, leaving 15 bases between the germline ends. Germline assignment: CDR1 SQVTM and CDR2 ANQGSEA. CDR3 nucleotides: TGCAGCGGCTCAGGCAGGGAACACGAGCAGTACTTC. It codes for CSGSGREHEQYF.

The rearrangement links TRBV29-1 to TRBJ1-4, with TRBD1 matching 9 bases. After removal of 8 bases from V and 8 bases from J, the junction contained 6 bases not matched to a gene. This CDR3 is 12 amino acids long. CDR1 is SQVTM, CDR2 ANQGSEA, per germline. CDR3: CSLGTGREKLFF. The CDR3 region has the DNA TGCAGCTTAGGGACAGGGAGAGAAAAACTGTTTTTT.

This clonotype was detected many times. The V gene is TRBV7-2, the J gene TRBJ2-7; 9 bases agree with TRBD2. The junction had 3 bases not matched to a gene; V was cut back by 1 base and J by 2 bases. This CDR3 comprises 15 residues. Germline values: CDR1 SGHTA, CDR2 FQGNSA. Here the CDR3 DNA reads TGTGCCAGCAGCTTAGAGCTAGCGGGGACCTACGAGCAGTACTTC. Its translation is CASSLELAGTYEQYF.

The chain employs TRBV29-1 and TRBJ2-7, with D perhaps matching TRBD2 (6 bases). V was shortened by 3 bases and J by 2 bases, with 11 bases between the two germline ends. The CDR3 has 13 residues. CDR1 and CDR2 from the germline V gene are SQVTM and ANQGSEA. CDR3 in amino acids: CSVEKPGAYEQYF. As DNA, the CDR3 is TGCAGCGTTGAGAAGCCGGGGGCCTACGAGCAGTACTTC.

As concerns this clonotype: A much larger clone lies a single base off, so this may be a read error. This rearrangement joins TRBV3-1 to TRBJ2-5; maybe TRBD2 (5 bases). Germline assignment: CDR1 LGHDT and CDR2 YNNKEL (reference sequence). Deletions cut 1 base from V and 8 bases from J, with 14 bases between. The CDR3 extends over 14 amino acids. The DNA of the CDR3 is TGTGCCAGCAGCCAAGGACTAAGCCTAGATACCCAGTACTTC. It yields the protein CASSQGLSLDTQYF.

The CDR3 nucleotides are TGTGCCAGCAGCCCGGGGGGGACAGCGAACACTGAAGCTTTCTTT. It yields the protein CASSPGGTANTEAFF. The chain uses TRBV7-9 and TRBJ1-1; 7 bases line up with TRBD1. The CDR3 loop spans 15 amino acids. With 5 bases clipped from V and 1 base from J, the junction kept 7 bases outside the gene matches. Germline V gene data show CDR1 as SEHNR and CDR2 as FQNEAQ (reference sequence).

This rearrangement joins TRBV5-1 to TRBJ2-5, with D uncertain. There are 13 residues in the CDR3. From germline, CDR1 is SGHRS and CDR2 YFSETQ. The V end lost 4 bases, the J end lost 2 bases, and 9 bases lay between the germline ends. CDR3 coding DNA: TGCGCCAGCAGCCCTACTGGGCAAGAGACCCAGTACTTC. Translating it yields CASSPTGQETQYF.

This clonotype has a count of ten or more. The CDR3 coding sequence is TGCAGTGCTAGAGTGACAGGCCGGGAGACCCAGTACTTC. Protein product: CSARVTGRETQYF. The V call is TRBV20-1, the J call TRBJ2-5; D is possibly TRBD1 (6 bases). Per the germline V gene, CDR1 is DFQATT and CDR2 is SNEGSKA (reference sequence). Trimming removed 1 base from V and 5 bases from J, with 11 bases in between. This CDR3 contains 13 residues.

The CDR3 region is CSANVRGRSSNNSPLHF. CDR3 in DNA: TGCAGTGCTAACGTACGGGGCAGGTCCTCGAATAATTCACCCCTCCACTTT. The rearrangement links TRBV20-1 to TRBJ1-6; the D gene is possibly TRBD1 (5 bases). The CDR3 has 17 residues. Germline V gives CDR1 DFQATT, CDR2 SNEGSKA (reference sequence). V was pared by 4 bases and J by 5 bases, with 21 bases between.

This clonotype was seen more than once but under ten times. The chain links TRBV9 to TRBJ1-3; weak D call: TRBD1 (5 bases). V lost 5 bases and J 14 bases, leaving 17 bases between the germline ends. Germline loops: CDR1 SGDLS, CDR2 YYNGEE. The CDR3 totals 12 residues. The CDR3 sequence is CASRRQAGTLYF. CDR3 sequence (DNA): TGTGCCAGCAGGCGCCAGGCGGGGACTCTATATTTT.